This T cell receptor (beta chain) stems from a study of T-cell reconstitution after alpha-beta-depleted transplantation in children. General study results and limits: It was newly produced T cells that mostly accounted for T-cell counts and diversity one year after transplant. Some patients' high day-60 TCRbeta diversity was attributed to recipient cells surviving conditioning. In patients about two months after transplant, alpha-beta T cells reportedly arose from several hundred expanded graft clones.

Trimming took 7 bases from V and 4 from J, leaving 17 bases between them. The CDR3 has 14 residues. On this clonotype: The antigen is unknown.

A TCRbeta library incorporating unique molecular identifiers was prepared. Each CDR3 protein is one row after TCRdb ran MiXCR on the PCR reads. Among some 840,000 distinct CDR3 sequences listed, around 15% were seen once. The receptor comes from a male patient aged 5 to 17 who had a stem cell transplant for acute lymphoblastic leukemia, so the T cells may come from the graft donor. This material consisted of PBMCs, mostly from graft donor cells, taken 360 days after TCRalphabeta/CD19-depleted stem cell transplant. The chain is built from TRBV12-3 or TRBV12-4 and TRBJ2-7; tentatively, D is TRBD2 (7 bases). The CDR3 bases are TGTGCCAGCACCCCTCGGGGGGCTGGGTACGAGCAGTACTTC. This gives the protein CASTPRGAGYEQYF.